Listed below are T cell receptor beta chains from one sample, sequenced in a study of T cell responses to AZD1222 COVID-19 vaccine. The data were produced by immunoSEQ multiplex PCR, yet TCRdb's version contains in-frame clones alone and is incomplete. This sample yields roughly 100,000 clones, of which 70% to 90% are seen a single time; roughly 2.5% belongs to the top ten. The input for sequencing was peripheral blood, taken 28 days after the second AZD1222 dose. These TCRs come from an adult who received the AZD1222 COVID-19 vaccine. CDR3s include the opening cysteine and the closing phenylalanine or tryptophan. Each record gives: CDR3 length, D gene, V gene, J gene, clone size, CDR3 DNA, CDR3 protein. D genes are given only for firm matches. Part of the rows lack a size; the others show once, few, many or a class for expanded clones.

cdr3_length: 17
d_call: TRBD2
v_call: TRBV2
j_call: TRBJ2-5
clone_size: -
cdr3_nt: TGTGCCAGCAGTGGAAGGACTAGCGGGACTCCCCGAGAGACCCAGTACTTC
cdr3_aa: CASSGRTSGTPRETQYF

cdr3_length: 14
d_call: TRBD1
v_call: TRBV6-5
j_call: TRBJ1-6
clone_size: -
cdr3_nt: TGTGCCAGCCGAACGGGGACAGGGAATTCACCCCTCCACTTT
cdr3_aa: CASRTGTGNSPLHF

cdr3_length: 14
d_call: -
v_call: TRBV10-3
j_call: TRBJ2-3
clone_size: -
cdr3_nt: TGTGCCGGACGAGGTGTGGGAGAGGCAGATACGCAGTATTTT
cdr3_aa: CAGRGVGEADTQYF

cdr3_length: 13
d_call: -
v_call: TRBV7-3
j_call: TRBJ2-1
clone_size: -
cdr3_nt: TGTGCCAGCAGCTTAAATCTGTACAATGAGCAGTTCTTC
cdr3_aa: CASSLNLYNEQFF

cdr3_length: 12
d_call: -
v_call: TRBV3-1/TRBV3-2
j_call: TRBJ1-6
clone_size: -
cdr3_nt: TGTGCCAGCAGCCACGAGGGCCCACCCCTCCACTTT
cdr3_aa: CASSHEGPPLHF

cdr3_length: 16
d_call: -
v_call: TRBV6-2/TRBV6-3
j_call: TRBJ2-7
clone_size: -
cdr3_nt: TGTGCCAGCAGTTACTCGGCAGGGACTTCTCCTTACGAGCAGTACTTC
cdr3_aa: CASSYSAGTSPYEQYF

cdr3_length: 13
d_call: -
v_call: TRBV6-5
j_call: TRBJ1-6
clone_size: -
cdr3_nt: TGTGCCAGTTCACAGTTCTATAATTCACCCCTCCACTTT
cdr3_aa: CASSQFYNSPLHF

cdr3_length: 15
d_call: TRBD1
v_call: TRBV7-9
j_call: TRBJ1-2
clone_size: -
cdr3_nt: TGTGCCAGCAGCCCAGGGCCAGGGGGCGACTATGGCTACACCTTC
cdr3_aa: CASSPGPGGDYGYTF

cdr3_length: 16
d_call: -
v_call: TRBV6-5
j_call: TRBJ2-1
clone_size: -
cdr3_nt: TGTGCCAGCAGTTACTCGAACAGCCCCACTAGTGATGAGCAGTTCTTC
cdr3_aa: CASSYSNSPTSDEQFF

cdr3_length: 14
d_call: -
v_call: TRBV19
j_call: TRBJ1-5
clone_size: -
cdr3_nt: TGTGCCAGTAGTATGTTGGGGGGCAGGCAGCCCCAGCATTTT
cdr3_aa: CASSMLGGRQPQHF

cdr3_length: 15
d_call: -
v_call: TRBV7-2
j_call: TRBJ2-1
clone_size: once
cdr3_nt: TGTGCCAGCAGCTTATATCGGACAGAATACAATGAGCAGTTCTTC
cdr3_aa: CASSLYRTEYNEQFF

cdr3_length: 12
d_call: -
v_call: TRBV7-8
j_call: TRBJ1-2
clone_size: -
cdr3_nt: TGTGCCAGCAGCTCCAGAACCTATGGCTACACCTTC
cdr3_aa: CASSSRTYGYTF

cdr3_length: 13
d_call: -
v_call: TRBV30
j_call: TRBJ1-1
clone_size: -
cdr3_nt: TGTGCCTGGAGTCAAGTCCCTTATACTGAAGCTTTCTTT
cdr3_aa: CAWSQVPYTEAFF

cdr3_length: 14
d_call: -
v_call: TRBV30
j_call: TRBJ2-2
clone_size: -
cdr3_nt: TGTGCCTGGAGTTTTTCAGGACTCACCGGGGAGCTGTTTTTT
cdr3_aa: CAWSFSGLTGELFF

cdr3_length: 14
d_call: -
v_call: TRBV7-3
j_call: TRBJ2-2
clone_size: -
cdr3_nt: TGTGCCAGCAGCTCACTGGGGGACTCCGGGGAGCTGTTTTTT
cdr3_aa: CASSSLGDSGELFF

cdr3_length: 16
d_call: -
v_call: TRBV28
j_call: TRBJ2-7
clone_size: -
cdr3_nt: TGTGCCAGCAAGGATCGGGGGGAGAGGGGGTCCTACGAGCAGTACTTC
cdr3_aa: CASKDRGERGSYEQYF

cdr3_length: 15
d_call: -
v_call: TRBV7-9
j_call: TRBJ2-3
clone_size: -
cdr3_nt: TGTGCCAGCAGCTTACGGGGAGAACGCTCAGATACGCAGTATTTT
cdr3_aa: CASSLRGERSDTQYF

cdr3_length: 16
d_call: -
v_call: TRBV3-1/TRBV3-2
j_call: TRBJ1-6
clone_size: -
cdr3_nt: TGTGCCAGCAGCCAAGATATGTCAGGCAGACATTCACCCCTCCACTTT
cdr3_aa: CASSQDMSGRHSPLHF

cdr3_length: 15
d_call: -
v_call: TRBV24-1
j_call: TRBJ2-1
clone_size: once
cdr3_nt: TGTGCCACCAGTGAAGTCAGGGGAGGTGGGAATGAGCAGTTCTTC
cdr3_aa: CATSEVRGGGNEQFF

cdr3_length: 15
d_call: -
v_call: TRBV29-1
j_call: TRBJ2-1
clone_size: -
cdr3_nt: TGCAGCGTCAAATCCGGAGCCAGCTCCTACAATGAGCAGTTCTTC
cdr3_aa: CSVKSGASSYNEQFF

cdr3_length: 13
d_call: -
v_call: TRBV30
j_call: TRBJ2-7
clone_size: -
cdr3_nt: TGTGCCTGGAGTAGTAAAAGCGTTTACGAGCAGTACTTC
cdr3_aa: CAWSSKSVYEQYF

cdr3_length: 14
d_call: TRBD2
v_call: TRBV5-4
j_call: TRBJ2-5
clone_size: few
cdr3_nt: TGTGCCAGCAGCTTCGGGGGGGGCCAAGAGACCCAGTACTTC
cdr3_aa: CASSFGGGQETQYF

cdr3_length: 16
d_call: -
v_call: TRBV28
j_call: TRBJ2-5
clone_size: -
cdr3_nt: TGTGCCAGCAACCTACAGGGCTCTAGCCCTCAAGAGACCCAGTACTTC
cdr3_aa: CASNLQGSSPQETQYF

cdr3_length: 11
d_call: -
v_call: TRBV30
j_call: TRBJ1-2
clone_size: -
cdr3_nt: TGTGCCTGGAGTGACAGGAATGGCTACACCTTC
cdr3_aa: CAWSDRNGYTF

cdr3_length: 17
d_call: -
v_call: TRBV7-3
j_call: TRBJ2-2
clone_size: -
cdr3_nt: TGTGCCAGCAGCTTAACGTTCTCGGGGGCCCGCACCGGGGAGCTGTTTTTT
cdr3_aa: CASSLTFSGARTGELFF

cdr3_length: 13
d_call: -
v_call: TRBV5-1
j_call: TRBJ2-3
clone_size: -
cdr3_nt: TGCGCCAGCAGCTTGTTGCCCACAGATACGCAGTATTTT
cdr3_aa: CASSLLPTDTQYF

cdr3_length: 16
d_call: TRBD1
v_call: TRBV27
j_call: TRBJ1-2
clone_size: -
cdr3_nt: TGTGCCAGCAGTTTTTATGGGGGACAGGGGGCACATGGCTACACCTTC
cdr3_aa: CASSFYGGQGAHGYTF

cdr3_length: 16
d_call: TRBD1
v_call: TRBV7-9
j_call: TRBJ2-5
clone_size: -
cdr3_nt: TGTGCCAGCAGCTTAGGAGGACAGGGGGCTAAAGAGACCCAGTACTTC
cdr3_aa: CASSLGGQGAKETQYF

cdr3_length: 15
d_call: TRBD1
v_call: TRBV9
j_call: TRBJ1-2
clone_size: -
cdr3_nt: TGTGCCAGCAGCGCTAGGACAGGGTCCTGGTATGGCTACACCTTC
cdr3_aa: CASSARTGSWYGYTF

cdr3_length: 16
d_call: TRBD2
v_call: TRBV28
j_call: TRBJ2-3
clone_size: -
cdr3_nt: TGTGCCAGCAGCCGATCCTGGGGGAGGGCCGCAGATACGCAGTATTTT
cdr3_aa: CASSRSWGRAADTQYF

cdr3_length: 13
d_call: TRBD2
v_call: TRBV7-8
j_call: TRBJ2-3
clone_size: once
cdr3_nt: TGTGCCAGCACGAAAGCGGGGGCAGATACGCAGTATTTT
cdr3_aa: CASTKAGADTQYF

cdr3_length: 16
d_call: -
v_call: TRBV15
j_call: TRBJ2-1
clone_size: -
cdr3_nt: TGTGCCACCAGCAGTTCCGGAGATGGGGGACGCGATGAGCAGTTCTTC
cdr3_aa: CATSSSGDGGRDEQFF

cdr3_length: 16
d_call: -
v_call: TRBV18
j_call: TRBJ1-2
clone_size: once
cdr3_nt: TGTGCCAGCTCACCACCCGGGCAAGGCAGGGATGATGGCTACACCTTC
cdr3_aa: CASSPPGQGRDDGYTF

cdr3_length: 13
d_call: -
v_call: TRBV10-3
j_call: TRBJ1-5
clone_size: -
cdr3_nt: TGTGCCATCAGCGGTAATGGCAATCAGCCCCAGCATTTT
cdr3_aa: CAISGNGNQPQHF

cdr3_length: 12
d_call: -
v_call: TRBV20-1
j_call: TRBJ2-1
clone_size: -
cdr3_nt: TGCAGTGCTAGTTCTGGGATCAATGAGCAGTTCTTC
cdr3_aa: CSASSGINEQFF

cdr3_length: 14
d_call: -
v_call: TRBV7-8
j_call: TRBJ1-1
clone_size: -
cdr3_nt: TGTGCCAGCAGTTATACTAGCGGGGCCACTGAAGCTTTCTTT
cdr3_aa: CASSYTSGATEAFF

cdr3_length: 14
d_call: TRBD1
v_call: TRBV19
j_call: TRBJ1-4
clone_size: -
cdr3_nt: TGTGCCAGTAGGGGACAGCCTATTAATGAAAAACTGTTTTTT
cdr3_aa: CASRGQPINEKLFF

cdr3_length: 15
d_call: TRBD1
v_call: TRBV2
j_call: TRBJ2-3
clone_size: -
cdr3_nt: TGTGCCAGCTGCGGACAGGGAGGCTTCACAGATACGCAGTATTTT
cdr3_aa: CASCGQGGFTDTQYF

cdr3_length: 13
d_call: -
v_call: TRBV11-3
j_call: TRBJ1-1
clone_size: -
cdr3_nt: TGTGCCAGCAGCTTAACGGCGAACACTGAAGCTTTCTTT
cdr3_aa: CASSLTANTEAFF

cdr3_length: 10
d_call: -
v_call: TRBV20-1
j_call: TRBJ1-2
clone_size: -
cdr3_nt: TGCAGTGCTAGTGGCTATGGCTACACCTTC
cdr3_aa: CSASGYGYTF

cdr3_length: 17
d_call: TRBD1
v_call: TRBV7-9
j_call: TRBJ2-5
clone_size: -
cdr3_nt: TGTGCCAGCAGCAAAGGTCCTGGACAGGGGCTAGGGGAGACCCAGTACTTC
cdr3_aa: CASSKGPGQGLGETQYF

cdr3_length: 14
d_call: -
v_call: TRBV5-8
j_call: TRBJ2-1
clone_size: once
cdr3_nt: TGTGCCAGCAGCTTGGAAGCAGCGGCCAATGAGCAGTTCTTC
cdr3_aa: CASSLEAAANEQFF

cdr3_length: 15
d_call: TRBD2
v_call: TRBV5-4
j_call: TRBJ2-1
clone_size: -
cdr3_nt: TGTGCCAGCAGCTTGGGACTAGCGGGAATGGATGAGCAGTTCTTC
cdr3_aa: CASSLGLAGMDEQFF

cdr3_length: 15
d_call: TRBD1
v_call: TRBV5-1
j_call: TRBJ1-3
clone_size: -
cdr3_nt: TGCGCCAGCAGCAAGGGGACAGCCTCTGGAAACACCATATATTTT
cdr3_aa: CASSKGTASGNTIYF

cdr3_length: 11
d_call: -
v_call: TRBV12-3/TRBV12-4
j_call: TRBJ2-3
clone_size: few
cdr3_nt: TGTGCCAGCAGCCGCAGGGATACGCAGTATTTT
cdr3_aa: CASSRRDTQYF

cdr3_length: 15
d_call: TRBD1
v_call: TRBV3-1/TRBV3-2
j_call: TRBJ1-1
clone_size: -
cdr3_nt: TGTGCCAGCAGCTCGCGGACAGGGGGGTGGACTGAAGCTTTCTTT
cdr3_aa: CASSSRTGGWTEAFF